This T cell receptor beta chain originates from a study of T cells in Graves' hyperthyroidism and ophthalmopathy. At the level of the study: Prior to any treatment, at the point of initial diagnosis, peripheral blood was collected. Study-level points and caveats: Among clonotypes expanded in thyroid above 0.001, most were also found in blood.

RNA transcripts served as the template for amplifying TCR beta CDR3 regions. HTBI primers were employed in a first-round RT-PCR of the TCR CDR3. TCRdb independently ran MiXCR on the multiplex PCR reads; one entry per CDR3 protein. Here the sample spans over 350,000 distinct CDR3 sequences, more than 13% being singletons. This clonotype was recorded many times. As yet, its antigen is unknown. From more than 8 ml of fresh peripheral blood, PBMCs were isolated. The CDR3 covers 13 residues. CDR1 and CDR2 from the germline V gene are MNHEY and SVGAGI. V was trimmed by 2 bases and J by 5 bases, leaving 9 bases between them.

Material: blood. This rearrangement joins TRBV6-5 to TRBJ2-5; a possible D gene is TRBD2 (6 bases). The clonotype originates from a man aged 50 to 59 with Graves' ophthalmopathy. DNA for the CDR3: TGTGCCAGCAGTTACCCGGGGGAGGAGACCCAGTACTTC. This gives the protein CASSYPGEETQYF.